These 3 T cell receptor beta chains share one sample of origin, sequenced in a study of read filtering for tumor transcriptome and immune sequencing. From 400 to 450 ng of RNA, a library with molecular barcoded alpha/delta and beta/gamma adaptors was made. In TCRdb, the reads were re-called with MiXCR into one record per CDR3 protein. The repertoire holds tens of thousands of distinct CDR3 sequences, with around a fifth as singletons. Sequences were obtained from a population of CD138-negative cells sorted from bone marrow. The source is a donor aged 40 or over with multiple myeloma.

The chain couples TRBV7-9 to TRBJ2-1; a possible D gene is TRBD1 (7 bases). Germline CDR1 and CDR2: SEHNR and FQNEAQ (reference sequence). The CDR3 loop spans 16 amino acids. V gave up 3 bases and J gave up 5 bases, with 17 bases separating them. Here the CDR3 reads CASSFLQGGINNEQFF. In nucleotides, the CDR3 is TGTGCCAGCAGCTTCTTGCAGGGGGGCATCAACAATGAGCAGTTCTTC.

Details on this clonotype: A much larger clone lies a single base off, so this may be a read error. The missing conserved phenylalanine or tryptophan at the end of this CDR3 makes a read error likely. The CDR3 DNA follows: TGCAGCGTTGAAGATTGGAGTTCCCAGGGGCATGGCTACACCTCC. The encoded protein is CSVEDWSSQGHGYTS. The V gene is TRBV29-1, the J gene TRBJ1-2; possible D gene TRBD1, 6 bases. Germline CDR1 SQVTM, CDR2 ANQGSEA. The V gene lost 0 bases and the J gene lost 6 bases, with 17 bases spanning the gap. The CDR3 loop spans 15 amino acids.

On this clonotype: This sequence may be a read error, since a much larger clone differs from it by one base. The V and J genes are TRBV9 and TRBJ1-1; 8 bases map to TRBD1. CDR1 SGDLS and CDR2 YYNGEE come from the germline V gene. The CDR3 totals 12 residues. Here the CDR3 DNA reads TGTGCCAGCAGCCCAGGGGGCCTTGAAGCTTGCTTT. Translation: CASSPGGLEACF. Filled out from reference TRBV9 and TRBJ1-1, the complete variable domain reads DSGVTQTPKHLITATGQRVTLRCSPRSGDLSVYWYQQSLDQGLQFLIQYYNGEERAKGNILERFSAQQFPDLHSELNLSSLELGDSALYFCASSPGGLEACFGQGTRLTVV.